The clone carrying this T cell receptor (beta chain) was seen a few times. What it recognizes is unknown. The data derive from a study of T cells after yellow fever vaccination. About the study: It was SMART-Seq v4 Ultra Low Input that prepared the fractions with low cell numbers. Study-wide findings and caveats: The secondary response showed a weaker magnitude and a faster peak, day 5 versus 15.

This CDR3 is built from 15 residues. From germline, CDR1 is SGHKS and CDR2 YYEKEE (reference sequence). The V and J ends lost 2 bases and 6 bases, in that order; junction bases with no gene match: 10. TCRdb analysed the 5' RACE reads with MiXCR anew, one entry per CDR3 protein. The sample shows fewer than 350,000 distinct CDR3 sequences, roughly 9.4% of them seen only once. The chain couples TRBV5-5 to TRBJ1-2, with 7 bases fitting TRBD1. Specimen: PBMCs, collected on the day of the first yellow fever vaccination. The TCR originated in a young man who received the YFV17D yellow fever vaccine. CDR3 DNA: TGTGCCAGCAGCTTTACAGGGGAAGCTTGGAATGGCTACACCTTC. Translation gives CASSFTGEAWNGYTF.